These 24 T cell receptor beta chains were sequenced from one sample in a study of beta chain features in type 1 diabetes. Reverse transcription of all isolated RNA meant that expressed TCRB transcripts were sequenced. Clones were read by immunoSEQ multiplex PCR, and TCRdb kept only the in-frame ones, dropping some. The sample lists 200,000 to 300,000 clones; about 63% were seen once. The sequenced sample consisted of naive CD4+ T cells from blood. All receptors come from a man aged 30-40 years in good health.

CDR3 nucleotides: TGTGCCTGGACTAGCGGGGGCACAGATACGCAGTATTTT. It specifies CAWTSGGTDTQYF. The chain uses TRBV30 and TRBJ2-3; 9 bases are a match to TRBD2. The length of the CDR3 is 13 residues. CDR1 GTSNPN and CDR2 SVGIG come from the germline V gene (reference sequence). The V segment lost 4 bases and the J segment 1 base; nucleotides outside the gene matches: 0.

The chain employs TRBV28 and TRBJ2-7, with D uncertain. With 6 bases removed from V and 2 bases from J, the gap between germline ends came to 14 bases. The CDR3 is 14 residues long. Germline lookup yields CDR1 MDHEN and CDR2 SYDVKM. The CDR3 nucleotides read TGTGCCAGCAGACCGCGACAACTACCCTACGAGCAGTACTTC. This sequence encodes CASRPRQLPYEQYF.

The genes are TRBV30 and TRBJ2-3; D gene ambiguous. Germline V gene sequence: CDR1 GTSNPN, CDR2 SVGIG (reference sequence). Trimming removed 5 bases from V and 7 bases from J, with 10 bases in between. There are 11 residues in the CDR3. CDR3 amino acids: CAWATDHTQYF. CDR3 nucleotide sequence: TGTGCCTGGGCCACCGATCATACGCAGTATTTT.

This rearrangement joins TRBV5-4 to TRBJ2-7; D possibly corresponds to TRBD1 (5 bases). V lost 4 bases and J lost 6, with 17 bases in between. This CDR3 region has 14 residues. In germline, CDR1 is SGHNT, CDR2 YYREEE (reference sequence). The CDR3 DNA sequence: TGTGCCAGCAGCCGCGACAGAACCCATTCCGAGCAGTACTTC. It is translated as CASSRDRTHSEQYF.

For the CDR3, the DNA is TGTGCCAGCAGCAAAAGACAAGAGACCCAGTACTTC. The encoded protein is CASSKRQETQYF. V usage is TRBV21-1 and J usage is TRBJ2-5. TRBV21-1 is labeled a pseudogene. CDR3 size: 12 residues.

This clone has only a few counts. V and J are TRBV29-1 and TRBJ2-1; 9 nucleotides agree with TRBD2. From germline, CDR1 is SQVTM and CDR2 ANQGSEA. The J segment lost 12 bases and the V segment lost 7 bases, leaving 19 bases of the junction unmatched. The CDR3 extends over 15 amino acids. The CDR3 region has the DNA TGCAGCGGTGGGCTAGGGCTAGCGGGATCGACTAGGCAGTTCTTC. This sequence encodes CSGGLGLAGSTRQFF.

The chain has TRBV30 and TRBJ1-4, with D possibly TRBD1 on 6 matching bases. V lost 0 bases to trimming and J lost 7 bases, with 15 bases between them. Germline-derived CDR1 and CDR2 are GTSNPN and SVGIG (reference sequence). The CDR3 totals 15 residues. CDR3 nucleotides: TGTGCCTGGAGTGTTCTGGGGGCCGCCATTGAAAAACTGTTTTTT. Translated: CAWSVLGAAIEKLFF.

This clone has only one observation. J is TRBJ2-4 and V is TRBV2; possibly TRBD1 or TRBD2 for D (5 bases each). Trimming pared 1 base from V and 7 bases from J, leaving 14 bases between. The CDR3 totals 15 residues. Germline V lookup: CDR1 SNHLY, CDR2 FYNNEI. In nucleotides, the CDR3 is TGTGCCAGCAGTGAAGGAGCAATGGGGACGAACATTCAGTACTTC. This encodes CASSEGAMGTNIQYF.

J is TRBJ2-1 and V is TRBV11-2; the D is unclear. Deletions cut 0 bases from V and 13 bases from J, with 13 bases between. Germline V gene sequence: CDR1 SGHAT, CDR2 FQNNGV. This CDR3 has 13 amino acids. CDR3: CASSLEGVAAQFF. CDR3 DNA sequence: TGTGCCAGCAGCTTAGAAGGTGTGGCGGCTCAGTTCTTC.

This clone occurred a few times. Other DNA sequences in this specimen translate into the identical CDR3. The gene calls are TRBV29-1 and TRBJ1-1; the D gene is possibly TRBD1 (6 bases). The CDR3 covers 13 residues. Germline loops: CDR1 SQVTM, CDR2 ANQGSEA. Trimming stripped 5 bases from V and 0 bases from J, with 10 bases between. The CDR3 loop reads CSVSDRLNTEAFF. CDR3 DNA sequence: TGCAGCGTTTCAGACAGGCTGAACACTGAAGCTTTCTTT.

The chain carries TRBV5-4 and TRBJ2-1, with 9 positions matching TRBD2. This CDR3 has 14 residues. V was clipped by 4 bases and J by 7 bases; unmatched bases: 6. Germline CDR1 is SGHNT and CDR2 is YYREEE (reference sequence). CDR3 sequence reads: CASSQPGLANEQFF. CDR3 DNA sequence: TGTGCCAGCAGCCAACCGGGACTAGCAAATGAGCAGTTCTTC.

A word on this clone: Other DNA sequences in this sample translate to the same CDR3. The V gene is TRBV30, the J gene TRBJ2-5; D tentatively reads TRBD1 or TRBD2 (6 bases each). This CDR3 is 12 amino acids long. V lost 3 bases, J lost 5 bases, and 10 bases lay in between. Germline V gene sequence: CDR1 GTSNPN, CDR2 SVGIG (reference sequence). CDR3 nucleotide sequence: TGTGCCTGGAGACGGGGGCCCGAGACCCAGTACTTC. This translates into CAWRRGPETQYF.

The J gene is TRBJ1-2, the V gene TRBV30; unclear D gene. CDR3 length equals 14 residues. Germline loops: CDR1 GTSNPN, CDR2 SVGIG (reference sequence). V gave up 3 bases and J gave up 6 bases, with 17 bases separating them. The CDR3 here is CAWSATGYGDGYTF. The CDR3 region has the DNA TGTGCCTGGAGCGCCACGGGTTACGGAGATGGCTACACCTTC.

The CDR3 DNA reads TGTGCCAGCAGTTTATTGGTAAACACTGAAGCTTTCTTT. Translating it yields CASSLLVNTEAFF. The V call is TRBV27, the J call TRBJ1-1, with unresolved D. V was trimmed by 1 base and J by 2 bases, leaving 5 bases between them. Germline assignment: CDR1 MNHEY and CDR2 SMNVEV (reference sequence). The CDR3 has 13 amino acids.

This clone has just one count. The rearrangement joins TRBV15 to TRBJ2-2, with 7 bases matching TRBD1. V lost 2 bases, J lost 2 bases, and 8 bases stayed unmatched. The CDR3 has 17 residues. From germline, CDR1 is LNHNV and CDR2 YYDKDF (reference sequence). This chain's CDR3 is CATSRPRDSDNTGELFF. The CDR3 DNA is TGTGCCACCAGCAGACCCAGGGACAGTGACAACACCGGGGAGCTGTTTTTT.

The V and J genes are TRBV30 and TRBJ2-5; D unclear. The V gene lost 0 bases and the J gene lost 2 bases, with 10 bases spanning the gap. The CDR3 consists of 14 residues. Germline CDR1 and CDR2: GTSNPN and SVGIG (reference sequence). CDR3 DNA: TGTGCCTGGAGTGTACTGAATGGACAAGAGACCCAGTACTTC. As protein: CAWSVLNGQETQYF.

The CDR3 loop reads CSVRQATSYEQYF. In nucleotides, the CDR3 is TGCAGCGTTAGGCAGGCCACCTCCTACGAGCAGTACTTC. The V call is TRBV29-1, the J call TRBJ2-7; unclear D gene. The ends were cut back, 5 bases at V and 0 bases at J, with 11 bases in the middle. Germline V gives CDR1 SQVTM, CDR2 ANQGSEA. The CDR3 is 13 residues long.

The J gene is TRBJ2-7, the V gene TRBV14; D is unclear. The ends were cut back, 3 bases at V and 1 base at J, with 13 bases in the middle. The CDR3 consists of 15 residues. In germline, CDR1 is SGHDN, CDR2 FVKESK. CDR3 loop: CASSQIGPRSYEQYF. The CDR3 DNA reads TGTGCCAGCAGCCAGATTGGACCGAGGTCCTACGAGCAGTACTTC.

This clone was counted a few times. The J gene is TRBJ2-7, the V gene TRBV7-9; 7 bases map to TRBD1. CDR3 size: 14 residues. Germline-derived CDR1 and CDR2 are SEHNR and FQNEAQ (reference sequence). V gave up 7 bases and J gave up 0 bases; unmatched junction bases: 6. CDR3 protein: CASTVDRSSYEQYF. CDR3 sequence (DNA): TGTGCCAGCACCGTGGACAGGAGCTCCTACGAGCAGTACTTC.

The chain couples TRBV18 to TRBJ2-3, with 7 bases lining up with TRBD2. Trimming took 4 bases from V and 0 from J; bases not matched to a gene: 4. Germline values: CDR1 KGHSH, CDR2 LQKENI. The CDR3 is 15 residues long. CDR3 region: CASSLSSGSTDTQYF. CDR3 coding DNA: TGTGCCAGCTCACTTTCTAGCGGAAGCACAGATACGCAGTATTTT.

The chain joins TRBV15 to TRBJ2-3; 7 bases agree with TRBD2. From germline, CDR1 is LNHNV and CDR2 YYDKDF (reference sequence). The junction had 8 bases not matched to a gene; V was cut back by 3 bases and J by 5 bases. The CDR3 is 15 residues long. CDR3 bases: TGTGCCACCAGCAGGGGACGCGGGAGAGAAGATACGCAGTATTTT. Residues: CATSRGRGREDTQYF. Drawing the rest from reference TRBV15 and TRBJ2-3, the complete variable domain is DAMVIQNPRYQVTQFGKPVTLSCSQTLNHNVMYWYQQKSSQAPKLLFHYYDKDFNNEADTPDNFQSRRPNTSFCFLDIRSPGLGDTAMYLCATSRGRGREDTQYFGPGTRLTVL.

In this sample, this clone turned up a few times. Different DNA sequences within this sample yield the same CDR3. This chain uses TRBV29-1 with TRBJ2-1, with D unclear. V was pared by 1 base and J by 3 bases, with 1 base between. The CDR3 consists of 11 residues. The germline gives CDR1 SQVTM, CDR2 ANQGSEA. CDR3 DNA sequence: TGCAGCGTTGAAGTCTACAATGAGCAGTTCTTC. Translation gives CSVEVYNEQFF.

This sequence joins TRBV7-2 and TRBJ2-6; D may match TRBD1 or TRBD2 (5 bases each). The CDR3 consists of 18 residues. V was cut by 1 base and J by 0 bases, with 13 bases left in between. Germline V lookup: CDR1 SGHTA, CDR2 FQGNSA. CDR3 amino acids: CASSLVGGLSSGANVLTF. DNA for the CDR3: TGTGCCAGCAGCTTAGTTGGGGGTTTGAGCTCTGGGGCCAACGTCCTGACTTTC.

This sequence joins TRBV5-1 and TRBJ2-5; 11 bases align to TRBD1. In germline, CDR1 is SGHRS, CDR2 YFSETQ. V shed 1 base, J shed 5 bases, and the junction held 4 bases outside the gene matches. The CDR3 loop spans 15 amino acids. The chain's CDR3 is CASSLMGQGEETQYF. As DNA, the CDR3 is TGCGCCAGCAGCTTGATGGGACAGGGGGAGGAGACCCAGTACTTC.